Listed here are 25 T cell receptor beta chains from one sample, sequenced in a study of shared clonotypes between healthy human individuals. Method: immunoSEQ multiplex PCR; TCRdb's copy keeps in-frame clones and lacks some. The table includes under 850,000 clones, 85% to 95% detected once. CD45RO negativity and positive selection for CCR7 defined naive CD8 cells, a population that excluded terminally differentiated effector memory CD45RA+ cells. The sample taken for sequencing was naive CD8+ T cells sorted from blood. The receptors originated from a man aged 30 to 39 in good health.

This chain links TRBV14 with TRBJ2-7, with D possibly being TRBD1 (5 bases). V gave up 2 bases and J gave up 3 bases, with 17 bases separating them. The germline gives CDR1 SGHDN, CDR2 FVKESK. This CDR3 contains 16 residues. The CDR3 protein is CASSQPDSTPDYEQYF. CDR3 DNA sequence: TGTGCCAGCAGCCAACCAGACAGCACTCCCGACTACGAGCAGTACTTC.

This sequence joins TRBV7-8 and TRBJ2-5; TRBD2 agrees at 10 bases. J lost 5 bases, V lost 5 bases, and 11 bases had no gene match. The CDR3 contains 16 residues. From germline, CDR1 is SGHVS and CDR2 FQNEAQ. The CDR3 is CASSPSGTSDKETQYF. As DNA, the CDR3 is TGTGCCAGCAGCCCGAGCGGGACTAGCGATAAGGAGACCCAGTACTTC.

The chain combines TRBV18 with TRBJ1-1, with D hard to call. CDR3 length equals 12 residues. In germline, CDR1 is KGHSH, CDR2 LQKENI. V lost 4 bases to trimming and J lost 1 base, with 4 bases between them. The CDR3 DNA reads as TGTGCCAGCTCACAACAGAACACTGAAGCTTTCTTT. The encoded protein is CASSQQNTEAFF.

The J gene is TRBJ2-1, the V gene TRBV28; 10 nucleotides agree with TRBD1. After removal of 5 bases from V and 8 bases from J, the junction contained 9 bases not matched to a gene. This CDR3 is 15 amino acids long. Germline loops: CDR1 MDHEN, CDR2 SYDVKM. Here the CDR3 DNA reads TGTGCCAGCAGTCCGTCGGGACAGGGGTACGATGAGCAGTTCTTC. Translated, it gives CASSPSGQGYDEQFF.

The chain is built from TRBV4-1 and TRBJ2-1; TRBD1 is a possible D gene (5 bases). CDR1 MGHRA and CDR2 YSYEKL come from the germline V gene. Trimming shortened V by 4 bases and J by 3 bases, and 16 bases separated the two germline ends. The CDR3 has 16 amino acids. CDR3 in amino acids: CASSLRVLIDYNEQFF. Here the CDR3 DNA reads TGCGCCAGCAGCCTCAGGGTTCTAATCGACTACAATGAGCAGTTCTTC.

The gene calls are TRBV27 and TRBJ2-7; D unresolved. Germline lookup yields CDR1 MNHEY and CDR2 SMNVEV (reference sequence). The CDR3 runs 13 residues. V was pared by 0 bases and J by 2 bases, with 5 bases between. CDR3 sequence (DNA): TGTGCCAGCAGTTTATCCAACACCTACGAGCAGTACTTC. It yields the protein CASSLSNTYEQYF.

The chain is built from TRBV29-1 and TRBJ2-1, with 12 bases that match TRBD2. Germline CDR1 SQVTM, CDR2 ANQGSEA. V gave up 4 bases and J gave up 1 base; unmatched junction bases: 5. The CDR3 length is 16 residues. CDR3 DNA sequence: TGCAGCGTTGGACTAGCGGGAGTACCTTCCTACAATGAGCAGTTCTTC. Translated: CSVGLAGVPSYNEQFF.

The chain joins TRBV5-4 to TRBJ1-1; no clear D gene. The V end was cut by 6 bases, the J end by 0 bases, with 18 bases between. Germline CDR1 SGHNT, CDR2 YYREEE (reference sequence). CDR3 size: 16 residues. CDR3 in DNA: TGTGCCAGCACGTGGGAACATAAAACCATGAACACTGAAGCTTTCTTT. Its translation is CASTWEHKTMNTEAFF.

J is TRBJ1-3 and V is TRBV29-1; the D is unclear. CDR1 is SQVTM, CDR2 ANQGSEA, per germline. V lost 4 bases to trimming and J lost 4 bases, with 8 bases between them. The CDR3 runs to 12 residues. CDR3 sequence reads: CSVGEQGNTIYF. DNA of the CDR3: TGCAGCGTTGGGGAACAGGGAAACACCATATATTTT.

This chain connects TRBV11-2 to TRBJ2-3; TRBD1 or TRBD2 may be the D gene (6 bases each). V was shortened by 2 bases and J by 4 bases, with 22 bases between the two germline ends. CDR1 is SGHAT, CDR2 FQNNGV, per germline. The CDR3 totals 18 residues. The CDR3 spells CASSLKAGGLSGPDTQYF. The DNA for the CDR3 is TGTGCCAGCAGCTTAAAGGCTGGGGGGCTGTCGGGGCCAGATACGCAGTATTTT.

The chain links TRBV27 to TRBJ1-2; no clear D. Germline-derived CDR1 and CDR2 are MNHEY and SMNVEV (reference sequence). CDR3 length equals 13 residues. Trimming took 8 bases from V and 5 from J, leaving 15 bases between them. CDR3 in DNA: TGTGCCAGCGGTCCTAAAGGTGGATATGGCTACACCTTC. Encoded protein: CASGPKGGYGYTF.

Details on this clone: Germline and junction disagree at one end, which may indicate a read error. This chain connects TRBV11-2 to TRBJ2-1, with D perhaps TRBD2 (5 bases). The CDR3 contains 11 residues. The germline gives CDR1 SGHAT, CDR2 FQNNGV. This CDR3 is CASSLGGAYLF. CDR3 DNA: TGTGCCAGCAGCTTAGGGGGAGCTTACCTCTTC.

The chain uses TRBV6-1 and TRBJ1-2; 7 nucleotides align to TRBD1. The germline V gene has CDR1 MNHNS and CDR2 SASEGT. The CDR3 runs 17 residues. J was trimmed by 0 bases and V by 4 bases; bases with no gene match: 11. The DNA for the CDR3 is TGTGCCAGCAGTGTGACAGGGCGAGTAGACACTAACTATGGCTACACCTTC. Translated: CASSVTGRVDTNYGYTF.

The rearrangement joins TRBV10-3 to TRBJ1-1; a weak D match, TRBD1 (5 bases). Germline values: CDR1 ENHRY, CDR2 SYGVKD. This CDR3 has 15 residues. Trimming pared 0 bases from V and 3 bases from J, leaving 11 bases between. In DNA form, the CDR3 reads TGTGCCATCAGTGAGTCTGGGGGGACTGACACTGAAGCTTTCTTT. It is translated as CAISESGGTDTEAFF.

The count of this clone is one. The rearrangement links TRBV13 to TRBJ2-7; 12 positions match TRBD2. V lost 1 base, J lost 4 bases, and 2 bases stayed unmatched. The CDR3 covers 15 residues. From germline, CDR1 is PRHDT and CDR2 FYEKMQ (reference sequence). The CDR3 DNA is TGTGCCAGCAGCTTAGCCGGGACTAGCGGGTACGAGCAGTACTTC. Its protein is CASSLAGTSGYEQYF. Full variable domain (remainder filled in from reference TRBV13 and TRBJ2-7): AAGVIQSPRHLIKEKRETATLKCYPIPRHDTVYWYQQGPGQDPQFLISFYEKMQSDKGSIPDRFSAQQFSDYHSELNMSSLELGDSALYFCASSLAGTSGYEQYFGPGTRLTVT.

This chain uses TRBV27 with TRBJ2-7; 12 bases are a match to TRBD2. The CDR3 runs to 14 residues. Per the germline V gene, CDR1 is MNHEY and CDR2 is SMNVEV (reference sequence). The V and J ends lost 4 bases and 5 bases, in that order; junction bases with no gene match: 3. CDR3 nucleotide sequence: TGTGCCAGCAGTTCTAGCGGGAGGGGGGACGAGCAGTACTTC. This sequence encodes CASSSSGRGDEQYF.

Only one count was recorded for this clone. The chain uses TRBV30 and TRBJ2-2; possibly TRBD2 for D (6 bases). Per germline, CDR1 GTSNPN and CDR2 SVGIG (reference sequence). Trimming took off 0 bases at V and 6 bases at J, with 8 bases between the two ends. CDR3 length: 13 residues. CDR3 nucleotide sequence: TGTGCCTGGAGTGTTACGGGGGCCGGGGAGCTGTTTTTT. Encoded protein: CAWSVTGAGELFF.

The J gene is TRBJ2-1, the V gene TRBV27, with D uncertain. The germline CDR1 and CDR2 sequences are MNHEY and SMNVEV (reference sequence). V was pared by 6 bases and J by 4 bases, with 13 bases between. The CDR3 is 14 amino acids. For the CDR3, the DNA is TGTGCCAGCAGCCCCCCACGGCTTTACAATGAGCAGTTCTTC. As protein: CASSPPRLYNEQFF.

V is TRBV28 and J is TRBJ1-2, with D unresolved. Trimming took off 10 bases at V and 1 base at J, with 10 bases between the two ends. There are 12 residues in the CDR3. Germline-derived CDR1 and CDR2 are MDHEN and SYDVKM. DNA of the CDR3: TGTGCCACGGGGAAGCATAACTATGGCTACACCTTC. It translates to CATGKHNYGYTF.

This chain links TRBV27 with TRBJ2-1, with D possibly called TRBD1 or TRBD2 (5 bases each). Trimming removed 5 bases from V and 4 bases from J, with 15 bases in between. Germline V lookup: CDR1 MNHEY, CDR2 SMNVEV (reference sequence). The CDR3 is 15 amino acids. CDR3 DNA sequence: TGTGCCAGCAGTCTGACTGGATGGGGGTACAATGAGCAGTTCTTC. Protein: CASSLTGWGYNEQFF.

The V gene is TRBV6-5, the J gene TRBJ2-1, with D uncertain. The V and J ends lost 0 bases and 8 bases respectively, with 8 bases between them. Germline CDR1 MNHEY, CDR2 SVGAGI. This CDR3 is 13 amino acids long. CDR3 in DNA: TGTGCCAGCAGTTACTCGAATTTCGATGAGCAGTTCTTC. It encodes CASSYSNFDEQFF.

J is TRBJ1-2 and V is TRBV9; D unclear. The germline V gene encodes CDR1 SGDLS and CDR2 YYNGEE. The CDR3 has 18 residues. The V and J ends lost 2 bases and 5 bases respectively, with 25 bases between them. The CDR3 loop reads CASSVSERWPDPLYGYTF. The CDR3 nucleotides read TGTGCCAGCAGCGTCTCTGAGCGCTGGCCCGACCCACTTTATGGCTACACCTTC.

V is TRBV7-2 and J is TRBJ2-6; D gene ambiguous. The CDR3 length is 17 residues. The germline V and J ends were trimmed by 6 bases and 1 base, with 16 bases remaining between them. Per the germline V gene, CDR1 is SGHTA and CDR2 is FQGNSA. The CDR3 sequence: CASRRLLGESGANVLTF. CDR3 sequence (DNA): TGTGCCAGCAGACGCCTCTTAGGTGAATCTGGGGCCAACGTCCTGACTTTC.

V is TRBV6-5 and J is TRBJ2-7; D may be TRBD1 (6 bases). V was cut by 2 bases and J by 2 bases, with 10 bases left in between. This CDR3 has 14 residues. Germline values: CDR1 MNHEY, CDR2 SVGAGI. The CDR3 coding sequence is TGTGCCAGCAGTTACCACGGACAGCCCTACGAGCAGTACTTC. Its translation: CASSYHGQPYEQYF.

The chain combines TRBV4-1 with TRBJ1-2; 7 bases are shared with TRBD1. The V and J ends lost 3 bases and 8 bases, in that order; junction bases with no gene match: 9. Germline-derived CDR1 and CDR2 are MGHRA and YSYEKL. The CDR3 is 14 residues long. The CDR3 loop is CASSHPDRVKGYTF. The CDR3 nucleotides are TGCGCCAGCAGCCATCCTGACAGGGTAAAGGGCTACACCTTC.